Listed here are 6 T cell receptor beta chains from one sample, sequenced in a study of shared clonotypes between healthy human individuals. Libraries were prepared by immunoSEQ multiplex PCR; TCRdb keeps only in-frame clonotypes and omits some of them. The table records roughly 2.1 million clones, 93% of them present only once. CD8 cells regarded as naive lacked CD45RO, were positively chosen for CCR7, and omitted terminally differentiated effector memory CD45RA+ cells. Sequences were obtained from naive CD8+ T cells from PBMCs. Source of these receptors: a man aged 18 to 29 in good health. Some clones in this sample may be carry-over from other donors' samples.

V usage is TRBV5-4 and J usage is TRBJ2-1, with no clear D. The CDR3 covers 16 residues. V gave up 4 bases and J gave up 5 bases, with 19 bases separating them. CDR1 and CDR2 (germline): SGHNT, YYREEE (reference sequence). CDR3 coding DNA: TGTGCCAGCAGCAGCCCGGAATCCAAACTAAACAATGAGCAGTTCTTC. Encoded protein: CASSSPESKLNNEQFF.

CDR3: CATSRDIRVENIQYF. In DNA form, the CDR3 reads TGTGCCACCAGCAGAGATATCAGGGTGGAAAACATTCAGTACTTC. The J gene is TRBJ2-4, the V gene TRBV15, with a possible D match to TRBD1 (5 bases). The V and J ends lost 0 bases and 5 bases respectively, with 11 bases between them. This CDR3 contains 15 residues. Germline lookup yields CDR1 LNHNV and CDR2 YYDKDF (reference sequence).

This rearrangement joins TRBV7-8 to TRBJ1-1; D not certain. The V end was cut by 1 base, the J end by 10 bases, with 22 bases between. Germline CDR1 reads SGHVS; CDR2 reads FQNEAQ. The CDR3 sequence is 16 residues long. CDR3 sequence (DNA): TGTGCCAGCAGCTTAGAGGAGGGTTTCATCGGTTTGGGAGCTTTCTTT. This gives the protein CASSLEEGFIGLGAFF.

The chain has TRBV28 and TRBJ2-1, with TRBD2 matching 7 bases. There are 16 residues in the CDR3. The J segment lost 8 bases and the V segment lost 6 bases, leaving 16 bases of the junction unmatched. CDR1 is MDHEN, CDR2 SYDVKM, per germline. DNA of the CDR3: TGTGCCAGCAGCCCTAAGCGGGGAGAGGGGAGGTATGAGCAGTTCTTC. As protein: CASSPKRGEGRYEQFF.

This rearrangement joins TRBV27 to TRBJ2-1, with 8 nucleotides matching TRBD1. This CDR3 has 15 amino acids. Germline V gene sequence: CDR1 MNHEY, CDR2 SMNVEV (reference sequence). V trimming: 2 bases; J trimming: 7 bases; junction bases outside the gene matches: 7. The CDR3 reads CASSLQGAGLNEQFF. CDR3 coding DNA: TGTGCCAGCAGTTTACAGGGGGCGGGACTGAATGAGCAGTTCTTC.

V gene TRBV7-9 combines with J gene TRBJ2-5, with D uncertain. This CDR3 contains 14 residues. The germline V gene encodes CDR1 SEHNR and CDR2 FQNEAQ (reference sequence). The ends were cut back, 0 bases at V and 1 base at J, with 6 bases in the middle. Written as DNA, the CDR3 is TGTGCCAGCAGCTTAGCGCCCACCCAAGAGACCCAGTACTTC. Its protein is CASSLAPTQETQYF.